Shown below are 14 T cell receptor beta chains from a single sample sequenced in a study of cytomegalovirus exposure and HLA in healthy donors. Sequencing used immunoSEQ multiplex PCR; TCRdb keeps in-frame clones, though not all of them. This table holds tens of thousands of clones, over 75% found once. The specimen was PBMCs. The source is a woman aged 30 to 39 in good health and CMV-seronegative.

The chain links TRBV28 to TRBJ2-2; 8 bases agree with TRBD2. Germline V gives CDR1 MDHEN, CDR2 SYDVKM. The CDR3 consists of 15 residues. V shed 4 bases and J 5 bases; nucleotides not matched to a gene: 6. In DNA, the CDR3 is TGTGCCAGCAGTTGGGCTAGCGGGCTTACCGGGGAGCTGTTTTTT. Residues: CASSWASGLTGELFF.

The chain combines TRBV10-3 with TRBJ2-1; 10 positions match TRBD2. Germline V gives CDR1 ENHRY, CDR2 SYGVKD. With V trimmed by 8 bases and J by 5 bases, 21 bases remained unmatched. The CDR3 is 19 amino acids. The CDR3 DNA is TGTGCCATCTCTAAAGGGGCGGCTAGCGGGAGAAGCAGAGACAATGAGCAGTTCTTC. The encoded protein is CAISKGAASGRSRDNEQFF.

The chain links TRBV10-2 to TRBJ1-1, with TRBD1 as a possible D gene (6 bases). The CDR3 runs to 13 residues. Between the trimmed V and J ends, which lost 3 bases and 2 bases, there was a span of 7 bases. Germline V gene data show CDR1 as WSHSY and CDR2 as SAAADI. The CDR3 DNA reads TGCGCCAGCAGTGAACAGGGAAACACTGAAGCTTTCTTT. Translation gives CASSEQGNTEAFF.

The DNA of the CDR3 is TGTGCCAGCAGCTTAGGTCCCCCCGGACTAGCGGGTATTGAGCAGTTCTTC. It yields the protein CASSLGPPGLAGIEQFF. This sequence joins TRBV13 and TRBJ2-1, with TRBD2 identical over 11 bases. V lost 0 bases and J lost 9; bases outside the gene matches: 10. Germline lookup yields CDR1 PRHDT and CDR2 FYEKMQ (reference sequence). The CDR3 loop spans 17 amino acids.

This clone was detected once. The chain uses TRBV30 and TRBJ2-5, with D possibly TRBD2 on 5 matching bases. The CDR3 totals 15 residues. The germline V gene has CDR1 GTSNPN and CDR2 SVGIG (reference sequence). V was shortened by 5 bases and J by 3 bases, with 19 bases between the two germline ends. CDR3 nucleotide sequence: TGTGCCTGGGCCCGAGGGATCGTAGCAGAAGAGACCCAGTACTTC. Protein product: CAWARGIVAEETQYF.

The chain recombines TRBV19 with TRBJ2-5; D remains unclear. Trimming shortened V by 1 base and J by 5 bases, and 8 bases separated the two germline ends. From germline, CDR1 is LNHDA and CDR2 SQIVND (reference sequence). The CDR3 loop spans 13 amino acids. For the CDR3, the DNA is TGTGCCAGTAGTATAGGAGATTGGGAGACCCAGTACTTC. Encoded protein: CASSIGDWETQYF.

This rearrangement joins TRBV27 to TRBJ2-7; 7 positions agree with TRBD2. In germline, CDR1 is MNHEY, CDR2 SMNVEV (reference sequence). The ends lost 5 bases at V and 4 bases at J; junction bases unmatched: 11. The CDR3 has 15 amino acids. In DNA, the CDR3 is TGTGCCAGCAGTGTTAAGGTTCAGGGAGGGTACGAGCAGTACTTC. It encodes CASSVKVQGGYEQYF.

This clone was detected only once. V and J are TRBV2 and TRBJ2-1; TRBD1 matches at 11 bases. The length of the CDR3 is 14 residues. With V trimmed by 7 bases and J by 9 bases, 8 bases remained unmatched. Germline V gives CDR1 SNHLY, CDR2 FYNNEI. CDR3 DNA sequence: TGTGCCAGCATGCAGGACAGGGGGCCGGGTGAGCAGTTCTTC. It translates to CASMQDRGPGEQFF.

The chain links TRBV5-1 to TRBJ2-5; 8 bases fit TRBD1. This CDR3 contains 13 residues. Trimming took 4 bases from V and 4 from J; bases not matched to a gene: 3. CDR1 and CDR2 (germline): SGHRS, YFSETQ. The CDR3 is CASSPGQGETQYF. As DNA, the CDR3 is TGCGCCAGCAGCCCCGGACAGGGAGAGACCCAGTACTTC.

The gene calls are TRBV27 and TRBJ1-5; D is perhaps TRBD1 (5 bases). The V end was cut by 4 bases, the J end by 9 bases, with 13 bases between. There are 13 residues in the CDR3. The germline V gene has CDR1 MNHEY and CDR2 SMNVEV (reference sequence). In DNA form, the CDR3 reads TGTGCCAGCAGTTCAATCCCCGACAGGCCCCAGCATTTT. This translates into CASSSIPDRPQHF.

In its sample, this clone was seen a few times. The J gene is TRBJ1-2, the V gene TRBV4-1, with 9 bases matching TRBD1. Germline CDR1 and CDR2: MGHRA and YSYEKL. The CDR3 sequence is 18 residues long. Germline trimming cut 4 bases from V and 2 bases from J; bases unmatched to any gene: 14. CDR3 nucleotides: TGCGCCAGCAGCCTTCGAAGTGACCCCGGGACAGGGAACTATGGCTACACCTTC. Translating gives CASSLRSDPGTGNYGYTF.

V gene TRBV4-3 combines with J gene TRBJ2-7, with TRBD1 identical over 7 bases. After removal of 0 bases from V and 2 bases from J, the junction contained 4 bases not matched to a gene. The CDR3 is made up of 15 amino acids. Germline loops: CDR1 LGHNA, CDR2 YSLEER. Here the CDR3 reads CASSQDFQGAYEQYF. The CDR3 coding sequence is TGCGCCAGCAGCCAAGATTTCCAGGGGGCCTACGAGCAGTACTTC.

The chain combines TRBV2 with TRBJ1-2; D ambiguous. V shed 4 bases and J shed 10 bases, with 22 bases lying between them. Germline CDR1 is SNHLY and CDR2 is FYNNEI. CDR3 length: 15 residues. The CDR3 DNA is TGTGCCAGCAGTGTCTCAGCGGACGGCGGGAATCTCTACACCTTC. It yields the protein CASSVSADGGNLYTF.

This clone was counted a few times. J is TRBJ2-1 and V is TRBV19; D may be TRBD1 (6 bases). V was cut by 7 bases and J by 4 bases, with 14 bases left in between. CDR3 length equals 14 residues. CDR1 is LNHDA and CDR2 is SQIVND in the germline V gene (reference sequence). The CDR3 DNA reads TGTGCCAGTACCAAGGACAGCACTTACAATGAGCAGTTCTTC. It yields the protein CASTKDSTYNEQFF.